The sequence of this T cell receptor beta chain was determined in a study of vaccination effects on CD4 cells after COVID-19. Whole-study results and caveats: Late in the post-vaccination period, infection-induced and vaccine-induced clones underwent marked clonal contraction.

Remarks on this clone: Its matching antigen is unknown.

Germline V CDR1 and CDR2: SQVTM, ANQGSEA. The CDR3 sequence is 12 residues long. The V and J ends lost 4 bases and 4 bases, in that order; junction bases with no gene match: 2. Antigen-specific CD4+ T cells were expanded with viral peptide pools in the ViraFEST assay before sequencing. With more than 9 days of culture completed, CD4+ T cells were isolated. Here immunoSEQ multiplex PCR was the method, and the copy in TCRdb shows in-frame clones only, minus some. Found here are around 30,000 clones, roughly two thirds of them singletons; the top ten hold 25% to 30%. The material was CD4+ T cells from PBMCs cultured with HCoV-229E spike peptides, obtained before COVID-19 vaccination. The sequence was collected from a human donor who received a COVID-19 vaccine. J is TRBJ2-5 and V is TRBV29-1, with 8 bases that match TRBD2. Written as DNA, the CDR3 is TGCAGCGTTGCAGCGGGGGTAGAGACCCAGTACTTC. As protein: CSVAAGVETQYF.